This TCR beta chain was sequenced during a study of T cell clones after liver transplantation. Study details: Standard immunosuppression, with no induction, continued until 12-24 months after transplant. Overall study findings and caveats: In two subjects, few donor cells limited the measurable donor-reactive repertoire. A larger donor-reactive than third-party decline suggested partial antigen-specific deletion.

The data were produced by immunoSEQ multiplex PCR, yet TCRdb's version contains in-frame clones alone and is incomplete. The repertoire holds tens of thousands of clones, with 85% to 90% as singletons. With regard to this clone: The target antigen is unknown.

This CDR3 comprises 12 residues. Germline V gene data show CDR1 as SGHRS and CDR2 as YFSETQ. V lost 4 bases and J lost 3, with 7 bases in between. This chain links TRBV5-1 with TRBJ1-1; unclear D gene. The origin of this receptor is a human patient who received a liver transplant. A share of the T cells may be of graft donor origin. Sequenced material: CD8+ T cells from blood, taken 12 months after liver transplant. CDR3 sequence: CASSLGHTEAFF. CDR3 DNA: TGCGCCAGCAGCCTCGGGCACACTGAAGCTTTCTTT.